A selection of T cell receptor beta chains follows, all from one sample in a study of blood T cell repertoires in COVID-19. TCRdb's copy holds only in-frame clones and misses some; the assay was immunoSEQ multiplex PCR. The data hold roughly 120,000 clones, with roughly 80% observed a single time. Sequenced sample: peripheral blood. These receptors were obtained from a man aged 50 to 60 with acute or convalescent COVID-19. CDR3s include the opening cysteine and the closing phenylalanine or tryptophan. The D gene is left open where the match is weak. Clone size appears in some rows only: once, few, many, or a class for an expanded clone.

j_gene,abundance,d_gene,v_gene,CDR3aa,CDR3nt
TRBJ1-2,-,-,TRBV11-1,CASSKSTGNYGYTF,TGTGCCAGCAGCAAGAGCACAGGGAACTATGGCTACACCTTC
TRBJ2-7,-,TRBD2,TRBV9,CASSQGTSGSYEQYF,TGTGCCAGCAGTCAAGGGACTAGCGGTTCCTACGAGCAGTACTTC
TRBJ1-6,-,-,TRBV6-5,CASSYRDRMGSPLHF,TGTGCCAGCAGTTACCGTGACAGAATGGGTTCACCCCTCCACTTT
TRBJ1-5,-,-,TRBV5-1,CASSPGDGLTPQHF,TGCGCCAGCAGCCCAGGGGACGGGCTTACTCCCCAGCATTTT
TRBJ1-5,-,TRBD1,TRBV2,CASSDVTGDFYSNQPQHF,TGTGCCAGCAGTGATGTGACAGGGGACTTTTATAGCAATCAGCCCCAGCATTTT
TRBJ2-1,-,TRBD1,TRBV7-6,CASSLGAGGEQFF,TGTGCCAGCAGCTTAGGGGCAGGGGGTGAGCAGTTCTTC
TRBJ1-5,-,-,TRBV7-3,CASAEDSNQPQHF,TGTGCCAGCGCAGAAGATAGCAATCAGCCCCAGCATTTT
TRBJ1-3,-,TRBD1,TRBV5-6,CASSAGTGSGNTIYF,TGTGCCAGCAGCGCCGGGACAGGGTCTGGAAACACCATATATTTT
TRBJ1-3,once,-,TRBV5-1,CASSLDNSGNTIYF,TGCGCCAGCAGCTTGGACAACTCTGGAAACACCATATATTTT
TRBJ1-6,few,-,TRBV3-1/TRBV3-2,CASSQGLDNSPLHF,TGTGCCAGCAGCCAAGGACTCGATAATTCACCCCTCCACTTT
TRBJ1-1,-,-,TRBV12-3/TRBV12-4,CASSREGRTEAFF,TGTGCCAGCAGTCGGGAAGGGAGGACTGAAGCTTTCTTT
TRBJ1-4,-,-,TRBV5-8,CASSLGTGLHEKLFF,TGTGCCAGCAGCTTGGGTACAGGGCTACATGAAAAACTGTTTTTT
TRBJ2-4,-,-,TRBV19,CASSNQGSKNIQYF,TGTGCCAGTAGTAACCAGGGTTCCAAAAACATTCAGTACTTC
TRBJ2-1,-,TRBD2,TRBV6-5,CASSYGKRGAYNEQFF,TGTGCCAGCAGTTACGGTAAGCGGGGGGCTTACAATGAGCAGTTCTTC
TRBJ2-6,-,-,TRBV30,CAWEGSGANVLTF,TGTGCCTGGGAGGGCTCTGGGGCCAACGTCCTGACTTTC
TRBJ2-2,-,TRBD2,TRBV24-1,CASGLAGDRDGELFF,TGTGCCAGCGGACTAGCGGGAGATCGGGACGGGGAGCTGTTTTTT
TRBJ2-6,-,-,TRBV27,CASSLLSLSSGANVLTF,TGTGCCAGCAGTTTACTCTCCCTTAGCTCTGGGGCCAACGTCCTGACTTTC
TRBJ2-3,-,-,TRBV21-1,CASSDRGHGDTQYF,TGTGCCAGCAGCGACAGGGGGCATGGAGATACGCAGTATTTT
TRBJ2-6,once,-,TRBV19,CASSKARSTNVLTF,TGTGCCAGTAGTAAGGCCAGGTCTACCAACGTCCTGACTTTC
TRBJ2-1,few,-,TRBV24-1,CATRASWGGTEQFF,TGTGCCACCAGGGCTTCGTGGGGGGGCACTGAGCAGTTCTTC
TRBJ2-7,-,TRBD1,TRBV4-1,CASSQDRTGHEQYF,TGCGCCAGCAGCCAAGATCGGACAGGTCACGAGCAGTACTTC
TRBJ2-5,-,TRBD1,TRBV6-5,CASSYSRGQETQYF,TGTGCCAGCAGTTACTCCAGGGGGCAAGAGACCCAGTACTTC
TRBJ1-5,-,-,TRBV5-5,CASSTIPPGGQDSNQPQHF,TGTGCCAGCAGCACCATACCGCCGGGCGGGCAAGATAGCAATCAGCCCCAGCATTTT
TRBJ2-5,-,TRBD2,TRBV10-3,CAISESGFSGRRETQYF,TGTGCCATCAGCGAATCTGGGTTTAGCGGGAGACGTGAGACCCAGTACTTC
TRBJ1-1,-,TRBD1,TRBV29-1,CSVYRGGNTEAFF,TGCAGCGTATACAGGGGAGGTAACACTGAAGCTTTCTTT
TRBJ1-5,-,TRBD1,TRBV6-6,CASSIQGAGNQPQHF,TGTGCCAGCAGTATACAGGGGGCGGGCAATCAGCCCCAGCATTTT
TRBJ1-2,-,-,TRBV28,CASSLFRADYGYTF,TGTGCCAGCAGTTTATTCAGGGCGGACTATGGCTACACCTTC
TRBJ1-1,few,TRBD1,TRBV5-1,CASSLEPKLTGVTEAFF,TGCGCCAGCAGCCTCGAACCAAAGCTGACAGGGGTTACTGAAGCTTTCTTT
TRBJ2-3,-,TRBD2,TRBV9,CASSVRGTSDTQYF,TGTGCCAGCAGCGTGCGGGGGACTAGCGATACGCAGTATTTT